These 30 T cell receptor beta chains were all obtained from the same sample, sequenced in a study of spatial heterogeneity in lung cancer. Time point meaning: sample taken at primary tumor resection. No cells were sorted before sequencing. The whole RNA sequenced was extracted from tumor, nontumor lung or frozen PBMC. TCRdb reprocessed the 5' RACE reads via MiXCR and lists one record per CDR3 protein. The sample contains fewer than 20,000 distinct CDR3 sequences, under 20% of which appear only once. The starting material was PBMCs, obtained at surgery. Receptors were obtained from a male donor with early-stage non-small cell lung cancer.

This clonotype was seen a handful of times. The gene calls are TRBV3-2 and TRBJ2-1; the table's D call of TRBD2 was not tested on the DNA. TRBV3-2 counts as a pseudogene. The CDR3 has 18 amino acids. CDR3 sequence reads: CASSLIRGATRRVYEQFF. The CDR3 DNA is TGTGCCAGCAGCCTTATTCGGGGGGCCACACGCCGAGTATATGAGCAGTTCTTC.

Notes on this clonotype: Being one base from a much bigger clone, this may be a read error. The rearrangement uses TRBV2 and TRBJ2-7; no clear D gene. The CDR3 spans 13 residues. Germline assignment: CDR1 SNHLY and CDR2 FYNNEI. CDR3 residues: CVSSSGQQYEQYF. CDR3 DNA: TGTGTCAGCAGCTCCGGCCAGCAGTACGAGCAGTACTTC.

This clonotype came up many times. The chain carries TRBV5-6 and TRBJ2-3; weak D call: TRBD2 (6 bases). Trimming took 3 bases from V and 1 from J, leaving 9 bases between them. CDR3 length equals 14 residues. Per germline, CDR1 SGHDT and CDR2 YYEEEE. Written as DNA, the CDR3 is TGTGCCAGCAGCTGGACGGGGGGCACAGATACGCAGTATTTT. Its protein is CASSWTGGTDTQYF.

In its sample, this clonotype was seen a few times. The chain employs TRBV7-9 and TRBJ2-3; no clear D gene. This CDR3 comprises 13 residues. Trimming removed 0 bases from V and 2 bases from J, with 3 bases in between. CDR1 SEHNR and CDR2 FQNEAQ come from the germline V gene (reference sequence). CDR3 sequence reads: CASSLANTDTQYF. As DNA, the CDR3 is TGTGCCAGCAGCTTAGCTAACACAGATACGCAGTATTTT.

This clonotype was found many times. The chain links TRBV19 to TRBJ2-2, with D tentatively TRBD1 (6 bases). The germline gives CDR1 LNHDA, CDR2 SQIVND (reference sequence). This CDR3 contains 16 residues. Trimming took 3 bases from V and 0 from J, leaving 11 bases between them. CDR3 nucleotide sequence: TGTGCCAGTAGTATTCGGGCAGGGGCGAACACCGGGGAGCTGTTTTTT. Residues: CASSIRAGANTGELFF.

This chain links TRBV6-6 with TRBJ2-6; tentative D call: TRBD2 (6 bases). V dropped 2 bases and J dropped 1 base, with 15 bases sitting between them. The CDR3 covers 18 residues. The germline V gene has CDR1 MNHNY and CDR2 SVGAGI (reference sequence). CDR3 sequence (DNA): TGTGCCAGCAGTTACCGGGACGGTCGGGAGTCTGGGGCCAACGTCCTGACTTTC. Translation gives CASSYRDGRESGANVLTF.

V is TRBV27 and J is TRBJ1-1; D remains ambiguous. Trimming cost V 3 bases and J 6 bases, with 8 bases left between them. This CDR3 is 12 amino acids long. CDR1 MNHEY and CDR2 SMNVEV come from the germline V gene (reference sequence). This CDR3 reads CASSFPGSEAFF. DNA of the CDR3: TGTGCCAGCAGTTTTCCGGGGTCTGAAGCTTTCTTT.

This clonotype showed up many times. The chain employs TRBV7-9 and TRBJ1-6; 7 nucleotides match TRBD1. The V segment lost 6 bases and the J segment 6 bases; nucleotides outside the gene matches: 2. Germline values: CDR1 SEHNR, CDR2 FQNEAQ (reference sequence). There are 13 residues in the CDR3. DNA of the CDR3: TGTGCCAGCAGGGGGACAGCTAATTCACCCCTCCACTTT. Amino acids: CASRGTANSPLHF.

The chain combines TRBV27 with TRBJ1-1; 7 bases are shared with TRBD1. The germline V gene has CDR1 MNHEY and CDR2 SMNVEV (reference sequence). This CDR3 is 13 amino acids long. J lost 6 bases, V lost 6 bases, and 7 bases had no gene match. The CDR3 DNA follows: TGTGCCAGCAGAAATACAGGGGAGGCTGAAGCTTTCTTT. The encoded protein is CASRNTGEAEAFF.

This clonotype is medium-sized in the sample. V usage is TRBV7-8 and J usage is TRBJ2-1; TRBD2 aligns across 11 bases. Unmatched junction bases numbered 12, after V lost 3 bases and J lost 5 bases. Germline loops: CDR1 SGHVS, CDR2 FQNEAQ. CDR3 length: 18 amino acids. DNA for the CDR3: TGTGCCAGCAGCTTCCCTTTGAGACTAGCGGGGTTGCACAATGAGCAGTTCTTC. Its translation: CASSFPLRLAGLHNEQFF. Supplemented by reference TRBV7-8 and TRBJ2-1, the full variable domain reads GAGVSQSPRYKVAKRGQDVALRCDPISGHVSLFWYQQALGQGPEFLTYFQNEAQLDKSGLPSDRFFAERPEGSVSTLKIQRTQQEDSAVYLCASSFPLRLAGLHNEQFFGPGTRLTVL.

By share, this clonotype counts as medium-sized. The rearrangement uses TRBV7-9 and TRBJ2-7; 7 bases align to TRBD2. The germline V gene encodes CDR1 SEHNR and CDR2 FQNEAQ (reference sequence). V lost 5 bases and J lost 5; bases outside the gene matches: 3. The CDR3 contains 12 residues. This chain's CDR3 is CASSPGLNEQYF. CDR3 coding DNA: TGTGCCAGCAGCCCGGGACTAAACGAGCAGTACTTC.

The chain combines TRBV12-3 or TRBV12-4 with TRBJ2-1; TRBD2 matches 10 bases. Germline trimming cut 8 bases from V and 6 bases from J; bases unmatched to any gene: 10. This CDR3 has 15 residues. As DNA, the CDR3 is TGTGCCAGCGGGAGCGGGGGGGCGAGAGGCAATGAGCAGTTCTTC. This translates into CASGSGGARGNEQFF.

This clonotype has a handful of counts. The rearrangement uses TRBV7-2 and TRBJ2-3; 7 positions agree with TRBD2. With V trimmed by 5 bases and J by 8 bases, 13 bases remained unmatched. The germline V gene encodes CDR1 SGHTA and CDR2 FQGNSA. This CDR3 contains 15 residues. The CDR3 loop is CASSGSGAGGATQYF. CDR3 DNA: TGTGCCAGCAGCGGGAGCGGGGCAGGTGGGGCTACGCAGTATTTT.

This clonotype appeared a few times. The CDR3 DNA reads as TGCGCCAGCAGTGAGTGGACTAGTATTGAGCAGTTCTTC. Encoded protein: CASSEWTSIEQFF. The gene calls are TRBV10-2 and TRBJ2-1; TRBD2 agrees at 7 bases. J lost 9 bases, V lost 1 base, and 3 bases had no gene match. CDR1 and CDR2 from the germline V gene are WSHSY and SAAADI. The CDR3 spans 13 residues.

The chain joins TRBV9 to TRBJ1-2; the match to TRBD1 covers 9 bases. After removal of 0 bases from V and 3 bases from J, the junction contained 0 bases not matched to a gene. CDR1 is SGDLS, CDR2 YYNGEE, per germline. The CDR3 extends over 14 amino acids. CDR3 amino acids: CASSVGTGDYGYTF. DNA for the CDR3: TGTGCCAGCAGCGTAGGGACAGGGGACTATGGCTACACCTTC.

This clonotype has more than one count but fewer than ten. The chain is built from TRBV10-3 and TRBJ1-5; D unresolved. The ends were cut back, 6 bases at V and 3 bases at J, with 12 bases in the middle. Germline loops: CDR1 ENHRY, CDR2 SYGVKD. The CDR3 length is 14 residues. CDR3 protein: CAISEGGNNQPQHF. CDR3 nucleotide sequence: TGTGCCATCAGCGAAGGAGGAAACAATCAGCCCCAGCATTTT.

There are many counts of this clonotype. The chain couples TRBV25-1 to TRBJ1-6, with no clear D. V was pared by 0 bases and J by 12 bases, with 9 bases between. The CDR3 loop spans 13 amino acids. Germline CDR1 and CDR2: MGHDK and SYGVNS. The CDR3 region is CASSEYLNEPLHF. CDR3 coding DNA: TGTGCCAGCAGTGAATATCTTAATGAACCCCTCCACTTT.

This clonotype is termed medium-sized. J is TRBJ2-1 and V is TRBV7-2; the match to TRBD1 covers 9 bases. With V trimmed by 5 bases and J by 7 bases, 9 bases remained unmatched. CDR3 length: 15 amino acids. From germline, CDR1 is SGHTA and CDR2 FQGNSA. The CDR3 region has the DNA TGTGCCAGCAGCGAGACGGGACAGGGATGGAATGAGCAGTTCTTC. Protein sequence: CASSETGQGWNEQFF.

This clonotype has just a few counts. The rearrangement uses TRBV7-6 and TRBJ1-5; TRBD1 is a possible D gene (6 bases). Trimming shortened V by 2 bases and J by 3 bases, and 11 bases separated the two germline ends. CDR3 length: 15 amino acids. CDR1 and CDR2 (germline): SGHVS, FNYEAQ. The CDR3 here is CASSLFSGANQPQHF. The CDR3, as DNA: TGTGCCAGCAGCTTATTCTCAGGGGCCAATCAGCCCCAGCATTTT.

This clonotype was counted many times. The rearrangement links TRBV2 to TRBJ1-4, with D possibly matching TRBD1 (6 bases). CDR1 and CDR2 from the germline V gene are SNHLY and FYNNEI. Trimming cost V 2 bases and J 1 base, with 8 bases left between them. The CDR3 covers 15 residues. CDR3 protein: CASSEWGQTNEKLFF. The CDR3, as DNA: TGTGCCAGCAGTGAATGGGGGCAAACTAATGAAAAACTGTTTTTT.

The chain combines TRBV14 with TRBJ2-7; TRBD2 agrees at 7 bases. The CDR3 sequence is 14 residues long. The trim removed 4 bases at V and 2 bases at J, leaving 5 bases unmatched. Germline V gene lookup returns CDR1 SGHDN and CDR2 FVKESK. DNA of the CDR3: TGTGCCAGCAGCCTGACTGGACTAGCCTACGAGCAGTACTTC. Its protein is CASSLTGLAYEQYF.

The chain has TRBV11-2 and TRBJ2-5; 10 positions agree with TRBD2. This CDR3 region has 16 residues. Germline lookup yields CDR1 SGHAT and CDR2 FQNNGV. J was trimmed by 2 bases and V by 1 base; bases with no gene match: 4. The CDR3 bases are TGTGCCAGCAGCTTAGTAGCGGGGGGAGGACAAGAGACCCAGTACTTC. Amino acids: CASSLVAGGGQETQYF. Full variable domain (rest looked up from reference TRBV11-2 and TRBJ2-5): EAGVAQSPRYKIIEKRQSVAFWCNPISGHATLYWYQQILGQGPKLLIQFQNNGVVDDSQLPKDRFSAERLKGVDSTLKIQPAKLEDSAVYLCASSLVAGGGQETQYFGPGTRLLVL.

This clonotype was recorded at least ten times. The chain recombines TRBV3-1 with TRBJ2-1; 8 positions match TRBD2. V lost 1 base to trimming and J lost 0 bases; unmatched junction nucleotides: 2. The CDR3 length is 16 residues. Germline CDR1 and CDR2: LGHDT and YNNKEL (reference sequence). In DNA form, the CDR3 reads TGTGCCAGCAGCCAAGTCAGCGGGAGCTCCTACAATGAGCAGTTCTTC. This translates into CASSQVSGSSYNEQFF.

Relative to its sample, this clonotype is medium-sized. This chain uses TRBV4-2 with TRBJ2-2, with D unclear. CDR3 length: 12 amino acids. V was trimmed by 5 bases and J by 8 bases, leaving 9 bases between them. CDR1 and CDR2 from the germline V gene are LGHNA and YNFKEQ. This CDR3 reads CASSYVAGELFF. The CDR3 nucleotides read TGTGCCAGCAGCTATGTTGCAGGGGAGCTGTTTTTT.

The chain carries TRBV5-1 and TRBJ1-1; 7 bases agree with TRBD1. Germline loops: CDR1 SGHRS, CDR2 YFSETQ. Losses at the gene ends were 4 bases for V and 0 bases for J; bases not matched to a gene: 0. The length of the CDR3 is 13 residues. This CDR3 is CASSTGVNTEAFF. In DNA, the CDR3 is TGCGCCAGCAGCACAGGGGTGAACACTGAAGCTTTCTTT. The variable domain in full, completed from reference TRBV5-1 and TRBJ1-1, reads KAGVTQTPRYLIKTRGQQVTLSCSPISGHRSVSWYQQTPGQGLQFLFEYFSETQRNKGNFPGRFSGRQFSNSRSEMNVSTLELGDSALYLCASSTGVNTEAFFGQGTRLTVV.

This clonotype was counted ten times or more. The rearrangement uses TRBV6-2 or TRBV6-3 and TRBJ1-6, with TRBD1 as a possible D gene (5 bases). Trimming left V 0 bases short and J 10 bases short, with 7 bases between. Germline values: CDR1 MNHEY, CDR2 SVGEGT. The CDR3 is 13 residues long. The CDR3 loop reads CASSYSRDSPLHF. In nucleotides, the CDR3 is TGTGCCAGCAGTTACTCCCGGGACTCACCCCTCCACTTT.

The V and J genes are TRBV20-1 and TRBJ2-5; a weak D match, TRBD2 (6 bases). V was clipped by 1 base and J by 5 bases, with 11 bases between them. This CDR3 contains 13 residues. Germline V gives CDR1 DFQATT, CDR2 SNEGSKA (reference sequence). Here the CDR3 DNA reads TGCAGTGCTAGAGTGGCGGGGCTGGAGACCCAGTACTTC. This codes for CSARVAGLETQYF.

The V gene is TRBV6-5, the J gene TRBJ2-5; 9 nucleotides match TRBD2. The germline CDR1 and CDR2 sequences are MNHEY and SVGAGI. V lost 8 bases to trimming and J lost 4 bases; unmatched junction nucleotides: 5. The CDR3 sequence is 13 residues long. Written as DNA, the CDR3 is TGTGCCAGCCAGCGGGGGGCGATAGAGACCCAGTACTTC. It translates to CASQRGAIETQYF.

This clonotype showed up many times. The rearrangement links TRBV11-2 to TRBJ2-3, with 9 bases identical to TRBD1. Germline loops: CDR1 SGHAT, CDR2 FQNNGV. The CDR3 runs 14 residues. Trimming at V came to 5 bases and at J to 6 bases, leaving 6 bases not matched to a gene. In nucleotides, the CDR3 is TGTGCCAGCAGCGTGTCGACAGGGGGTGATACGCAGTATTTT. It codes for CASSVSTGGDTQYF.

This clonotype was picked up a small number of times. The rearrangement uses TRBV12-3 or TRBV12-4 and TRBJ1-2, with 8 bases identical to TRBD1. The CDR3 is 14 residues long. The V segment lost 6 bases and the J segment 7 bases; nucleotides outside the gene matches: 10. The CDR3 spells CASSPPQGASGYTF. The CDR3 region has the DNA TGTGCCAGCAGCCCGCCCCAGGGGGCGAGTGGCTACACCTTC.